A selection of T cell receptor beta chains follows, all from one sample in a study of identical twins. MiXCR was run by TCRdb on the 5' RACE reads, yielding one entry per CDR3 protein. Of approximately 700,000 distinct CDR3 sequences listed, 5.5% to 7.5% are singletons. Sequenced sample: naive T cells sorted from blood. The receptors were gathered from a young man in good health. Both conserved end residues are part of each CDR3. The D gene is left open where the match is weak. Clone size is not always given. Where it is, it says once, few, many or a class for expanded clones.

size	V	D	J	DNA	CDR3
many	TRBV29-1	TRBD1	TRBJ1-2	TGCAGCGTAAGGGACAGGGGTCTAGGTGGCTACACCTTC	CSVRDRGLGGYTF
.	TRBV5-1	.	TRBJ1-1	TGCGCCAGCAGCTTGACCTCGGGGAGGGAAGCTTTCTTT	CASSLTSGREAFF
few	TRBV7-8	.	TRBJ1-5	TGTGCCAGCAGCTTATTTATTAGGGGTATCGGCCAAAAGCAGCCCCAGCATTTT	CASSLFIRGIGQKQPQHF
few	TRBV30	.	TRBJ2-1	TGTGCCTGGAGTGGGTCCCGGATCTCAAAGTGGGAGCAGTTCTTC	CAWSGSRISKWEQFF
many	TRBV7-6	.	TRBJ1-1	TGTGCCAGCAGCCACGACCCTGGTGGGCACACTGAAGCTTTCTTT	CASSHDPGGHTEAFF
few	TRBV7-3	TRBD2	TRBJ2-3	TGTGCCAGCAGCTTTAATGGCGGGAGGGTAACAGATACGCAGTATTTT	CASSFNGGRVTDTQYF
many	TRBV12-3/TRBV12-4	TRBD1	TRBJ1-5	TGTGCCAGCAGGACCGGGACAGGCAATCAGCCCCAGCATTTT	CASRTGTGNQPQHF
.	TRBV11-3	TRBD2	TRBJ2-1	TGTGCCAGCAGCCTAGAGGCGGGAGGTAAAAATGAGCAGTTCTTC	CASSLEAGGKNEQFF
many	TRBV11-3	.	TRBJ1-2	TGTGCCAGCAGCTTACTAGGACAGACCAACTATGGCTACACCTTC	CASSLLGQTNYGYTF
.	TRBV5-1	.	TRBJ2-2	TGCGCCAGCAGCTTCAGGGTCGACACCGGGGAGCTGTTTTTT	CASSFRVDTGELFF
many	TRBV20-1	TRBD2	TRBJ2-7	TGCAGTGCCCCGGGACTCCGGGAGGGGACCTACGAGCAGTACTTC	CSAPGLREGTYEQYF
many	TRBV29-1	.	TRBJ2-3	TGCAGCGTTGATCGAAGGGCCGAGCAGGATACGCAGTATTTT	CSVDRRAEQDTQYF
many	TRBV5-1	.	TRBJ2-3	TGCGCCAGCAGCTACCAGGGACCCCCTAGCACAGATACGCAGTATTTT	CASSYQGPPSTDTQYF
many	TRBV6-5	.	TRBJ2-2	TGTGCCAGCAGTTACCTTGACCGCCGACAGGCCGGGGAGCTGTTTTTT	CASSYLDRRQAGELFF
many	TRBV5-1	.	TRBJ1-4	TGCGCCAGCAGCTTGGTCGGGCATTCCGGTGAAAAACTGTTTTTT	CASSLVGHSGEKLFF
few	TRBV9	.	TRBJ1-5	TGTGCCAGCAGCGTAGACGCAGGGCCTCAGCCCCAGCATTTT	CASSVDAGPQPQHF
many	TRBV10-3	TRBD1	TRBJ2-3	TGTGCCATCAGTGATAAGACAGGGGGGGCAGATACGCAGTATTTT	CAISDKTGGADTQYF
many	TRBV29-1	TRBD2	TRBJ2-2	TGCAGCGTTGAATTAGCTAGCGGGAGGGCTCACACCGGGGAGCTGTTTTTT	CSVELASGRAHTGELFF
many	TRBV7-9	.	TRBJ2-3	TGTGCCAGCAGCTTAGCGAGGACAGCTAGCACAGATACGCAGTATTTT	CASSLARTASTDTQYF
many	TRBV12-3/TRBV12-4	.	TRBJ1-2	TGTGCCAGCAGCTTAAGGGATGGCTACACCTTC	CASSLRDGYTF
few	TRBV30	.	TRBJ1-6	TGTGCCTGGAGCGAGGGCAGGAATTCACCCCTCCACTTT	CAWSEGRNSPLHF
many	TRBV7-8	TRBD2	TRBJ2-3	TGTGCCAGCAGCTTAAGGGGGGGACTAGCGGGAACCGATACGCAGTATTTT	CASSLRGGLAGTDTQYF
.	TRBV20-1	TRBD1	TRBJ1-5	TGCAGTGCTACAGACAGGGGAAATCAGCCCCAGCATTTT	CSATDRGNQPQHF
many	TRBV5-1	.	TRBJ2-3	TGCGCCAGCAGCCTGGGCCTAGCGCGGCATACGCAGTATTTT	CASSLGLARHTQYF
few	TRBV28	TRBD2	TRBJ2-2	TGTGCCAGCAGGGTACGACTAGCGGCGAACACCGGGGAGCTGTTTTTT	CASRVRLAANTGELFF
.	TRBV29-1	TRBD1	TRBJ1-2	TGCAGCGTTGCCGGACAGGCCGGGGGCTACACCTTC	CSVAGQAGGYTF
many	TRBV5-1	TRBD2	TRBJ2-1	TGCGCCAGCAGCCTAGCGGCTAGCTACAATGAGCAGTTCTTC	CASSLAASYNEQFF
.	TRBV7-3	.	TRBJ2-5	TGTGCCAGCAGCTTAACAGCGGAAGAGACCCAGTACTTC	CASSLTAEETQYF
many	TRBV15	.	TRBJ1-2	TGTGCCACCAGCAGTGAAAGTGGTGGCTACACCTTC	CATSSESGGYTF
many	TRBV29-1	.	TRBJ1-1	TGCAGCGTTGTGCTGAGGGCCACTGAAGCTTTCTTT	CSVVLRATEAFF
many	TRBV28	.	TRBJ1-5	TGTGCCAGCAGTTTATCCCCTCAGCCCCAGCATTTT	CASSLSPQPQHF
many	TRBV10-3	.	TRBJ2-5	TGTGCCATCAGTGAGTCAAGTTCGGAGACCCAGTACTTC	CAISESSSETQYF